This T cell receptor (beta chain) comes out of a study of blood T cell repertoires in COVID-19. At the level of the study: Acute-phase and convalescent COVID-19 samples originated in the United States, Italy and Spain. Sample material is recorded as cDNA or gDNA derived from T cells, B-cell-depleted T cells, or PBMCs.

In the authors' methods: Estimates of nucleated cell counts were drawn from the amplification of reference gene primers. TCRdb's table, derived via immunoSEQ multiplex PCR, lists solely in-frame clones and lacks some. D and trimming come from the DNA, and the V and J calls and clone size come from that table. The data contain 120,000 or so clones, more than 80% of them singletons. Per germline, CDR1 SGHNT and CDR2 YYREEE (reference sequence). Trimming left V 4 bases short and J 5 bases short, with 21 bases between. This CDR3 spans 17 amino acids. The chain is built from TRBV5-4 and TRBJ2-2; perhaps TRBD1 as D (5 bases). The TCR was taken from a man aged 35 to 55 with acute or convalescent COVID-19. The sequenced sample was peripheral blood. CDR3 nucleotides: TGTGCCAGCAGCACCCAGGACAAGGGGCTTCGGACCGGGGAGCTGTTTTTT. Residues: CASSTQDKGLRTGELFF.